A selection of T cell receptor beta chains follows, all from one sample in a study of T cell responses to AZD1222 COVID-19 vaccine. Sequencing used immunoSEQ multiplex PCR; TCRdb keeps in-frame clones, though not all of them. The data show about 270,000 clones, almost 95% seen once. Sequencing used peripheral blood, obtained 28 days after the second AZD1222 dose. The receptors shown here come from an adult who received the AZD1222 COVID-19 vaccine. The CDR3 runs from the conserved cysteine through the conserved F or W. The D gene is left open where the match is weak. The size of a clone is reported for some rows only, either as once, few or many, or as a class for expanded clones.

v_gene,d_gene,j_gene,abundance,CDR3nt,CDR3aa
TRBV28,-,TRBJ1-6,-,TGTGCCAGCGGGGGCTTGCCGCGTGGGGATAATTCACCCCTCCACTTT,CASGGLPRGDNSPLHF
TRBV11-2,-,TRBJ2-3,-,TGTGCCAGCAGTTCCCAGGGGAGTACAGATACGCAGTATTTT,CASSSQGSTDTQYF
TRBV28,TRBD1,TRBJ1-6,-,TGTGCCAGCAGGCAGGGGGATCCGAGGTCGTTTTATAATTCACCCCTCCACTTT,CASRQGDPRSFYNSPLHF
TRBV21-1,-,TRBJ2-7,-,TGTGCCAGCAGCAAAGGGATCCGGGACACCTTTTCCAACTTC,CASSKGIRDTFSNF
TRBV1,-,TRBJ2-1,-,TGCACCAGCAGCAGGGACGTCAATGAGCAGTTCTTC,CTSSRDVNEQFF
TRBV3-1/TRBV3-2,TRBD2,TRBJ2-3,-,TGTGCCAGCAGCCCGTCCCTGGCCGGGGGGACCACAGATACGCAGTATTTT,CASSPSLAGGTTDTQYF
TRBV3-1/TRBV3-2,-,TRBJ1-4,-,TGTGCCAGCAGCCAATTATCGGGTATGGGAAAACTGTTTTTT,CASSQLSGMGKLFF
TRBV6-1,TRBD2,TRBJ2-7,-,TGTGCCAGCAGTGAATCGGCACTAGCGGACCTCGGGCAGTACTTC,CASSESALADLGQYF
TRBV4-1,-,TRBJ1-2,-,TGCGCCAGCAGCCAGCCAGGGGAACGCTACACCTTC,CASSQPGERYTF
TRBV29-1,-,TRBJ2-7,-,TGCAGCGTTGTCCACGGCAAGATCTACGAGCAGTACTTC,CSVVHGKIYEQYF
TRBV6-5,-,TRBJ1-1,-,TGTGCCAGCACCCAGGGCGGCACTGAAGCTTTCTTT,CASTQGGTEAFF
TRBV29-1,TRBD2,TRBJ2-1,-,TGCAGCGTGGGGGGCCGACTAGCGGTAAAGCAGCAGTTCTTC,CSVGGRLAVKQQFF
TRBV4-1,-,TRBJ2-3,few,TGCGCCAGCAGCCAAGTCCCCTCTCCGGGAGATACGCAGTATTTT,CASSQVPSPGDTQYF
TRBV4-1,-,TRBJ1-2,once,TGCGCCAGCAGCCAGGGATGGGGTTTTAACTATGGCTACACCTTC,CASSQGWGFNYGYTF
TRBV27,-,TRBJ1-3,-,TGTGCCAGCAGTTTATCTGGAGGAAACACCATATATTTT,CASSLSGGNTIYF
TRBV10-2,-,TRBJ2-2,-,TGCGCCAGCAGCCCGGGCCTTCGGACCGGGGAGCTGTTTTTT,CASSPGLRTGELFF
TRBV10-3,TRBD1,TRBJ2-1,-,TGTGCCATCAGGGGACAGGGGGCTGACAATAAGCAGTTCTTC,CAIRGQGADNKQFF
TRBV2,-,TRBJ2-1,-,TGTGCCAGCAGTGGCCCCCCATTGGTAGCGAGGAACGATGAGCAGTTCTTC,CASSGPPLVARNDEQFF
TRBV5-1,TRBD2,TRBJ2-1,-,TGCGCCAGCAGCTTGGGCACTAGCGGGGGCGATGAGCAGTTCTTC,CASSLGTSGGDEQFF
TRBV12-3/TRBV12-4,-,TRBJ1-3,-,TGTGCCAGCAGTCCTGCGGGCCTAGACAGAGGGGATTTT,CASSPAGLDRGDF
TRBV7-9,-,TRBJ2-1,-,TGTGCCAGCAGCCAAAGCTTAACCAATGAGCAGTTCTTC,CASSQSLTNEQFF
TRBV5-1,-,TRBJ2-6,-,TGCGCCAGCAGCACGGGACGAGCATCTGGGGCCAACGTCCTGACTTTC,CASSTGRASGANVLTF
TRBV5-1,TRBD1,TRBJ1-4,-,TGCGCCAGCAGCTTGGAGGGGACAGGGACTAATGAAAAACTGTTTTTT,CASSLEGTGTNEKLFF
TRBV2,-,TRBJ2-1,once,TGTGCCAGCTCCCCCCGTCCGGGGAATGAGCAGTTCTTC,CASSPRPGNEQFF
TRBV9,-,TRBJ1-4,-,TGTGCCAGCAGCGTAGCGGCAGGGCGGAGTGAAAAACTGTTTTTT,CASSVAAGRSEKLFF
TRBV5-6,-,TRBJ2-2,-,TGTGCCAGCAGCTTTGCTCGACTCCGGACCGGGGAGCTGTTTTTT,CASSFARLRTGELFF
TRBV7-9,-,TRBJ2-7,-,TGTGCCAGCAGCTTTGGACAGTCGGGCGAGCAGTACTTC,CASSFGQSGEQYF
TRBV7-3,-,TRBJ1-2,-,TGTGCCAGCAGCTTAACGACAGGAGGCTATGGCTACACCTTC,CASSLTTGGYGYTF
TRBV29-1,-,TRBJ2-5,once,TGCAGCGTAGGACTGAGGGGTGAGACCCAGTACTTC,CSVGLRGETQYF
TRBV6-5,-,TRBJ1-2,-,TGTGCCAGCACCCCGGGTCCGGCGGACTATGGCTACACCTTC,CASTPGPADYGYTF
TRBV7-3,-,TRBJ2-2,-,TGTGCCAGTTCGACATCCCCGAACACCGGGGAGCTGTTTTTT,CASSTSPNTGELFF
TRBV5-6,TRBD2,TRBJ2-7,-,TGTGCCAGCAGCTTGGGTCCTAGCGGAAGCTCCTACGAGCAGTACTTC,CASSLGPSGSSYEQYF
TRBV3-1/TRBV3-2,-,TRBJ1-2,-,TGTGCCAGCAGCCAAGCAGGGGTCTATGGCTACACCTTC,CASSQAGVYGYTF
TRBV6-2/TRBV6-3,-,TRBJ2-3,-,TGTGCCAGCAGCCCTGGAAAGGGGTACACAGATACGCAGTATTTT,CASSPGKGYTDTQYF
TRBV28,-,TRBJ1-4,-,TGTGCCGCAGCGGGGGTTGAAAAACTGTTTTTT,CAAAGVEKLFF
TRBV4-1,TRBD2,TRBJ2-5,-,TGCGCCAGCAGCCCTTCCCCTCTAGCGGGAGGCCAAGAGACCCAGTACTTC,CASSPSPLAGGQETQYF
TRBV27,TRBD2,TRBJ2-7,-,TGTGCCAGCAGTTTTGACCGGGGGGGCCTTTACGAGCAGTACTTC,CASSFDRGGLYEQYF
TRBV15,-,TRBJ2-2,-,TGTGCCACCAGCAGAGTGGCCAGACACACCGGGGAGCTGTTTTTT,CATSRVARHTGELFF
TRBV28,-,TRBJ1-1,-,TGTGCCAGCGGGGGGGGATACACTGAAGCTTTCTTT,CASGGGYTEAFF
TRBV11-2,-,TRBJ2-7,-,TGTGCCAGCAGCCTACCCCCCTACAGGACGAACAACTACGAGCAGTACTTC,CASSLPPYRTNNYEQYF
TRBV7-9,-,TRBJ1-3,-,TGTGCCAGCACCCGAACAGGGAGCTCTGGAAACACCATATATTTT,CASTRTGSSGNTIYF
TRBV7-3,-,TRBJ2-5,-,TGTGCCAGCAGCCTAAACGGACTAGGGGGAGAGACCCAGTACTTC,CASSLNGLGGETQYF
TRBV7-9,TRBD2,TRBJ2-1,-,TGTGCCAGCAGCGATCTTCTAGCTAGCGGGAGGTTCTTC,CASSDLLASGRFF
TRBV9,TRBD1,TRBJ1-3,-,TGTGCCAGCGCCCAGGGGGGTGCGGGAAACACCATATATTTT,CASAQGGAGNTIYF
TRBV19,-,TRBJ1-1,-,TGTGCCAGTAGTGCAGGGTCCAGTCGGGTGAACACTGAAGCTTTCTTT,CASSAGSSRVNTEAFF
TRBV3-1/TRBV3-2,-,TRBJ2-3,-,TGTGCCAGCAGCCTCGGAGGGGCAGATACGCAGTATTTT,CASSLGGADTQYF
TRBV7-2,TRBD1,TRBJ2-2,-,TGTGCCAGCAGCCCAAGGACAGGTGGCGGGGAGCTGTTTTTT,CASSPRTGGGELFF
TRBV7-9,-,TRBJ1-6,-,TGTGCCAGCAGCCTCGGACAAGAGTCACCCCTCCACTTT,CASSLGQESPLHF
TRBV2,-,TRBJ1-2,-,TGTGCCAGCAGTTCCGGGGCCCACTATGGCTACACCTTC,CASSSGAHYGYTF
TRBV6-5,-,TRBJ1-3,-,TGTGCCAGCAGTAAACCAGCAAGCTCTGGAAACACCATATATTTT,CASSKPASSGNTIYF
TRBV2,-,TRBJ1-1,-,TGTGCCAGCAGTGAGAGGAGGGGCAGGGACACTGAAGCTTTCTTT,CASSERRGRDTEAFF
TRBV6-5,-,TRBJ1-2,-,TGTGCCAGCAGTAACCCGAGTAAAGGTGGCTACACCTTC,CASSNPSKGGYTF
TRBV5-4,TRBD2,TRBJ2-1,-,TGTGCCAGCAGTTCTGGACTAGCGGTCTCCTACAATGAGCAGTTCTTC,CASSSGLAVSYNEQFF
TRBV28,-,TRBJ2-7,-,TGTGCCAGCAGTTTGCAGGTGAGGGAGCAGTACTTC,CASSLQVREQYF
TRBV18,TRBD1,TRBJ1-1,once,TGTGCCAGCTCGCCGCAGGGGGCGACGGCGGGCACTGAAGCTTTCTTT,CASSPQGATAGTEAFF